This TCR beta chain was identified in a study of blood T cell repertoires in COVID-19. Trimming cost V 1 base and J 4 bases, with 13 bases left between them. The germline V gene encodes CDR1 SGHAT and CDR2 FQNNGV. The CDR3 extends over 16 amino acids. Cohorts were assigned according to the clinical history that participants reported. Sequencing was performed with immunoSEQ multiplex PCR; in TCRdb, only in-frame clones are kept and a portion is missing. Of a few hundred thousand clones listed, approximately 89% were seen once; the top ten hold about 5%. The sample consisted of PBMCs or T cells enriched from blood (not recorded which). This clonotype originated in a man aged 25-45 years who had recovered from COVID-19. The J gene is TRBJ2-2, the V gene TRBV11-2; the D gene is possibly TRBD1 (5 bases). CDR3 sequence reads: CASSLVQGLGTGELFF. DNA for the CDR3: TGTGCCAGCAGCTTAGTCCAGGGCTTGGGCACCGGGGAGCTGTTTTTT.